This TCR beta chain comes out of a study of early T cells in non-severe SARS-CoV-2 infection. Study background: Sequencing of bulk RNA from unsorted whole blood was done, without chain pairing.

From germline, CDR1 is DFQATT and CDR2 SNEGSKA (reference sequence). The length of the CDR3 is 16 residues. The ends lost 4 bases at V and 13 bases at J; junction bases unmatched: 20. cDNA molecules, individually, were tagged with unique molecular identifiers. TCRdb fed the 5' RACE reads into MiXCR, producing one record per CDR3 protein. The profile covers 85,000 to 90,000 distinct CDR3 sequences, with about an eighth appearing a single time and 6.5% to 8.5% taken by the ten largest. The chain employs TRBV20-1 and TRBJ2-1, with 9 bases matching TRBD2. The sample taken for sequencing was whole blood. The clonotype was recovered from an adult who was a healthcare worker with PCR-confirmed SARS-CoV-2 infection or an uninfected control (not recorded which). The CDR3 DNA sequence: TGCAGTGCTACCCCGGGGCTAGCGGGAACCTCTATCTCTCAGTTCTTC. Its protein is CSATPGLAGTSISQFF.